The 23 T cell receptor beta chains reported below all come from one sample, sequenced in a study of cytomegalovirus exposure and HLA in healthy donors. It was with 60 Vbeta and 13 Jbeta primers that the PCR ran. The table came from immunoSEQ multiplex PCR; TCRdb's copy has only in-frame clones and leaves some out. This sample's clone table lists approximately 110,000 clones. Sequenced input: PBMCs. The receptors here all came from a man aged 50 to 59 in good health and CMV-seronegative.

The J gene is TRBJ2-7, the V gene TRBV2, with TRBD2 matching 10 bases. V lost 7 bases and J lost 3; bases outside the gene matches: 3. This CDR3 spans 13 amino acids. Per germline, CDR1 SNHLY and CDR2 FYNNEI. The CDR3 protein is CASTRTSGYEQYF. The CDR3 bases are TGTGCCAGCACCCGGACTAGCGGCTACGAGCAGTACTTC. Variable domain in full (rest from reference TRBV2 and TRBJ2-7): EPEVTQTPSHQVTQMGQEVILRCVPISNHLYFYWYRQILGQKVEFLVSFYNNEISEKSEIFDDQFSVERPDGSNFTLKIRSTKLEDSAMYFCASTRTSGYEQYFGPGTRLTVT.

V and J are TRBV15 and TRBJ2-7; 10 positions match TRBD1. The germline gives CDR1 LNHNV, CDR2 YYDKDF (reference sequence). The CDR3 runs to 14 residues. V was clipped by 5 bases and J by 7 bases; unmatched bases: 8. The CDR3: CATSWDRGSLEQYF. Written as DNA, the CDR3 is TGTGCCACCAGCTGGGACAGGGGCAGCTTGGAGCAGTACTTC.

This sequence joins TRBV18 and TRBJ2-2; possible D gene TRBD1, 6 bases. Germline loops: CDR1 KGHSH, CDR2 LQKENI. This CDR3 spans 16 amino acids. V was clipped by 3 bases and J by 3 bases, with 14 bases between them. CDR3: CASSPDRFFDTGELFF. The DNA for the CDR3 is TGTGCCAGCTCACCCGACAGGTTCTTTGACACCGGGGAGCTGTTTTTT.

The chain carries TRBV7-2 and TRBJ2-2, with D hard to call. The CDR3 covers 13 residues. V lost 3 bases and J 7 bases, leaving 9 bases between the germline ends. Germline V gene sequence: CDR1 SGHTA, CDR2 FQGNSA. CDR3 amino acids: CASSFQPSGELFF. The DNA for the CDR3 is TGTGCCAGCAGCTTCCAACCGAGCGGGGAGCTGTTTTTT.

The V gene is TRBV6-1, the J gene TRBJ1-2; D perhaps matches TRBD1 (6 bases). Germline loops: CDR1 MNHNS, CDR2 SASEGT. The CDR3 totals 14 residues. Trimming took 3 bases from V and 2 from J, leaving 10 bases between them. In nucleotides, the CDR3 is TGTGCCAGCAGTGAGGGGGCGAGGAACTATGGCTACACCTTC. Its translation: CASSEGARNYGYTF.

The DNA of the CDR3 is TGTGCCAGTAGGGATCTAGAGTTGGGTCAGCCCCAGCATTTT. Translation gives CASRDLELGQPQHF. The chain combines TRBV19 with TRBJ1-5; D gene uncertain. This CDR3 is 14 amino acids long. V was cut by 6 bases and J by 6 bases, with 15 bases left in between. CDR1 and CDR2 from the germline V gene are LNHDA and SQIVND (reference sequence).

This sequence joins TRBV4-1 and TRBJ1-5; D is perhaps TRBD1 (5 bases). The V end was cut by 0 bases, the J end by 7 bases, with 13 bases between. The germline gives CDR1 MGHRA, CDR2 YSYEKL. This CDR3 is 15 amino acids long. CDR3: CASSQDWGEGQPQHF. CDR3 nucleotide sequence: TGCGCCAGCAGCCAAGATTGGGGGGAGGGACAGCCCCAGCATTTT.

The chain carries TRBV6-1 and TRBJ1-4, with D maybe TRBD1 (5 bases). This CDR3 region has 14 residues. Germline V gives CDR1 MNHNS, CDR2 SASEGT. V was trimmed by 1 base and J by 8 bases, leaving 11 bases between them. CDR3 protein: CASSEVGRGEKLFF. The CDR3 nucleotides are TGTGCCAGCAGTGAAGTGGGGCGTGGGGAAAAACTGTTTTTT.

The CDR3 is CASSEQDFYEQYF. In nucleotides, the CDR3 is TGTGCCAGCAGTGAGCAGGACTTCTACGAGCAGTACTTC. V and J are TRBV6-1 and TRBJ2-7; D possibly corresponds to TRBD2 (5 bases). CDR1 and CDR2 (germline): MNHNS, SASEGT. This CDR3 has 13 amino acids. The V end was cut by 3 bases, the J end by 3 bases, with 9 bases between.

This sequence joins TRBV11-2 and TRBJ1-2, with 8 bases lining up with TRBD1. The V segment lost 5 bases and the J segment 7 bases; nucleotides outside the gene matches: 9. The germline CDR1 and CDR2 sequences are SGHAT and FQNNGV. This CDR3 is built from 14 residues. The CDR3 DNA reads TGTGCCAGCAGCGCGACAGGGGCCTATGTTGGCTACACCTTC. Amino acids: CASSATGAYVGYTF.

The V gene is TRBV2, the J gene TRBJ2-7; D unresolved. V shed 11 bases and J shed 5 bases, with 22 bases lying between them. The CDR3 is 14 residues long. CDR1 and CDR2 from the germline V gene are SNHLY and FYNNEI. The CDR3 nucleotides read TGTGCCTCCCGGTGGGCCTCACGCCCTCACGAGCAGTACTTC. Its protein product is CASRWASRPHEQYF.

This chain joins TRBV6-6 and TRBJ1-1; TRBD1 agrees at 7 bases. Trimming at V came to 6 bases and at J to 0 bases, leaving 10 bases not matched to a gene. From germline, CDR1 is MNHNY and CDR2 SVGAGI (reference sequence). This CDR3 is built from 16 residues. CDR3 DNA: TGTGCCAGCAGGGCAGATTCGGGACAGCTGAACACTGAAGCTTTCTTT. Translating it yields CASRADSGQLNTEAFF.

The chain is built from TRBV5-6 and TRBJ2-3; 7 positions match TRBD2. The germline V gene encodes CDR1 SGHDT and CDR2 YYEEEE. V shed 7 bases and J 5 bases; nucleotides not matched to a gene: 13. The length of the CDR3 is 15 residues. The CDR3 protein is CASGPVGGRGDTQYF. The CDR3 DNA follows: TGTGCCAGCGGCCCCGTGGGGGGGAGGGGAGATACGCAGTATTTT.

This chain's CDR3 is CASSPRLTGGVYGYTF. In DNA, the CDR3 is TGTGCCAGCTCACCACGGTTGACAGGTGGGGTGTATGGCTACACCTTC. The gene calls are TRBV18 and TRBJ1-2; D is possibly TRBD1 (6 bases). V dropped 1 base and J dropped 5 bases, with 17 bases sitting between them. Germline V lookup: CDR1 KGHSH, CDR2 LQKENI. The length of the CDR3 is 16 residues.

The rearrangement joins TRBV29-1 to TRBJ1-5; 7 bases agree with TRBD1. The CDR3 is made up of 14 amino acids. CDR1 SQVTM and CDR2 ANQGSEA come from the germline V gene. V lost 6 bases to trimming and J lost 6 bases; unmatched junction nucleotides: 11. CDR3 in amino acids: CSVASQGSAQPQHF. The CDR3 bases are TGCAGCGTAGCGTCACAGGGGTCAGCTCAGCCCCAGCATTTT.

This chain connects TRBV6-5 to TRBJ1-2, with D possibly TRBD1 on 6 matching bases. Trimming removed 7 bases from V and 8 bases from J, with 14 bases in between. The CDR3 has 12 amino acids. Germline CDR1 MNHEY, CDR2 SVGAGI. CDR3 coding DNA: TGTGCCAGCAACCAGGGGAAGGGCGGCTACACCTTC. Translation gives CASNQGKGGYTF.

The genes are TRBV4-2 and TRBJ2-7; 8 bases agree with TRBD1. With V trimmed by 5 bases and J by 2 bases, 5 bases remained unmatched. The CDR3 runs 14 residues. Germline CDR1 is LGHNA and CDR2 is YNFKEQ. For the CDR3, the DNA is TGTGCCAGCAGCACTCGGACAGGGCCCTACGAGCAGTACTTC. This translates into CASSTRTGPYEQYF.

The CDR3 DNA is TGTGCCAGTAGTACTGAAACAGGGAAAGGGACCTATAATTCACCCCTCCACTTT. It specifies CASSTETGKGTYNSPLHF. The chain joins TRBV19 to TRBJ1-6, with D perhaps TRBD1 (6 bases). V lost 4 bases and J lost 2, with 18 bases in between. Germline V gene sequence: CDR1 LNHDA, CDR2 SQIVND (reference sequence). The CDR3 is made up of 18 amino acids.

The V call is TRBV2, the J call TRBJ1-5, with D unresolved. CDR3 length: 14 residues. In germline, CDR1 is SNHLY, CDR2 FYNNEI. The V gene lost 3 bases and the J gene lost 2 bases, with 8 bases spanning the gap. In DNA form, the CDR3 reads TGTGCCAGCAGTGACCGGGTTGGCAATCAGCCCCAGCATTTT. Translated, it gives CASSDRVGNQPQHF.

The chain is built from TRBV2 and TRBJ1-2; D is unclear. The CDR3 spans 12 residues. The V gene lost 8 bases and the J gene lost 3 bases, with 10 bases spanning the gap. CDR1 and CDR2 from the germline V gene are SNHLY and FYNNEI. CDR3 DNA sequence: TGTGCCAGCTGTGGCAGATACTATGGCTACACCTTC. Translation: CASCGRYYGYTF.

The rearrangement links TRBV29-1 to TRBJ1-2; 10 nucleotides match TRBD1. The CDR3 contains 17 residues. The junction had 13 bases not matched to a gene; V was cut back by 0 bases and J by 6 bases. Germline CDR1 is SQVTM and CDR2 is ANQGSEA. The DNA for the CDR3 is TGCAGCGTTGAAGACCCGACAGGGGGCCAAAGTAAACATGGCTACACCTTC. This codes for CSVEDPTGGQSKHGYTF.

The chain recombines TRBV4-1 with TRBJ2-7; 9 bases match TRBD1. The germline V gene has CDR1 MGHRA and CDR2 YSYEKL. This CDR3 contains 16 residues. J gave up 7 bases and V 3 bases, and 13 bases lay outside the gene matches. The CDR3 loop reads CASSHSQPGTGREQYF. CDR3 DNA: TGCGCCAGCAGCCATTCCCAACCCGGGACAGGGAGGGAGCAGTACTTC.

CDR3 loop: CASSQGQGRTPEAFF. CDR3 in DNA: TGCGCCAGCAGCCAAGGACAGGGGAGGACTCCTGAAGCTTTCTTT. The chain recombines TRBV4-3 with TRBJ1-1; TRBD1 matches 8 bases. J was trimmed by 6 bases and V by 1 base; bases with no gene match: 7. The CDR3 is 15 amino acids. CDR1 and CDR2 from the germline V gene are LGHNA and YSLEER.